This T cell receptor beta chain emerged from a study of T cell responses to AZD1222 COVID-19 vaccine. The study, taken as a whole, reports: Two doses of AZD1222 preceded a rise in Spike-specific TCR breadth and depth. Sampled repertoires all dated from after the peak T cell response. CD4 TCRs linked to vaccination spanned spike, dominating at 160-218 and 743-854.

Notes on this clone: Its specificity is not known.

Deletions cut 5 bases from V and 5 bases from J, with 13 bases between. Germline CDR1 SEHNR, CDR2 FQNEAQ (reference sequence). The CDR3 runs 13 residues. The assay was immunoSEQ multiplex PCR, and TCRdb's table has in-frame clones only and misses some. Among about 100,000 clones listed, about 89% were seen once. Second-dose recipients at about 4 or about 12 weeks were treated as one pooled group. This material consisted of peripheral blood, taken 28 days after the second AZD1222 dose. The sequence was collected from an adult who received the AZD1222 COVID-19 vaccine. V usage is TRBV7-9 and J usage is TRBJ2-7, with D perhaps matching TRBD1 (6 bases). CDR3 sequence: CASSPRTADEQYF. The CDR3, as DNA: TGTGCCAGCAGCCCCAGGACAGCAGACGAGCAGTACTTC.